This TCR beta chain was recovered during a study of T-cell memory formation after mild COVID-19. The V gene's germline CDR1 is GTSNPN and CDR2 SVGIG (reference sequence). Deletions cut 2 bases from V and 7 bases from J, with 18 bases between. The CDR3 runs to 14 residues. TCRdb redid the calling of the 5' RACE reads with MiXCR, one entry per CDR3 protein. The sample has more than 400,000 distinct CDR3 sequences; approximately 18% are singletons. The chain combines TRBV30 with TRBJ2-7; D could derive from TRBD1 or TRBD2 (5 bases each). What was sequenced was PBMCs or a T cell subset sorted from them (not recorded which). The receptor was derived from an adult woman who had mild COVID-19 (a few samples of this study predate the infection). Cell type and time point are not known. CDR3 amino acids: CAWSFAGTRVEQYF. CDR3 nucleotides: TGTGCCTGGAGTTTCGCCGGGACCCGGGTGGAGCAGTACTTC.